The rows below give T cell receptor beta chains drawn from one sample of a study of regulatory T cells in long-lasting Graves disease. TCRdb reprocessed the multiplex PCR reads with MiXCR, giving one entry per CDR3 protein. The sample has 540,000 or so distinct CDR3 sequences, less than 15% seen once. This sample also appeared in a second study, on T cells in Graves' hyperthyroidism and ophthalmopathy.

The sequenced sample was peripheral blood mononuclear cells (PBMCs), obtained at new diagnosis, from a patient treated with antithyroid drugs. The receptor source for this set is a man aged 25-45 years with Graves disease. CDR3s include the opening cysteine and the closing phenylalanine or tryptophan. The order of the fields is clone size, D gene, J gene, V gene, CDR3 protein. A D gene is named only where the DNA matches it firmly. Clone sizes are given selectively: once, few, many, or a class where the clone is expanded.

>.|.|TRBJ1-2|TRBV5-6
CASSQRQNYGYTF
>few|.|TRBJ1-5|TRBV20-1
CSATDPNQPQHF
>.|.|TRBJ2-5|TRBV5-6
CASSLWESQETQYF
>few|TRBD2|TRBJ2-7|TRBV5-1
CASSLEGGLVQYF
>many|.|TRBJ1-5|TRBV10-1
CASSERGFWPQHF
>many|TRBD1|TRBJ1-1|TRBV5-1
CASSDRDSLATEAFF
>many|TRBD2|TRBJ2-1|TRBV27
CASSRLADYNEQFF
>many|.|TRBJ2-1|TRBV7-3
CASSLNPPDWSSYNEQFF
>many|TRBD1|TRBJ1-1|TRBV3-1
CASSQGTGGGSGTEAFF
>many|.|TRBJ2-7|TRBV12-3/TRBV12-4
CASSPPKGRGAYEQYF
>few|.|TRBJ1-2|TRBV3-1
CASSQGRGDNYGYTF
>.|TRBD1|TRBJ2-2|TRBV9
CASSATGTVTTGELFF
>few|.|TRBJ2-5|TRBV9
CASSVGGGPRGQYF
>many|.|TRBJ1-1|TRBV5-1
CASSLIPGVFTEAFF
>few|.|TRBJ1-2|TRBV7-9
CASRSGDGYTF
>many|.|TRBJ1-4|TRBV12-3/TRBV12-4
CASTLQAGTGEKLFF
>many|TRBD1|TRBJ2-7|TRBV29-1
CSVEDRGRPYEQYF
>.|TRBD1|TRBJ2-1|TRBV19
CASRDRGWNEQFF
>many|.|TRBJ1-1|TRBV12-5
CASGLGSLTEAFF
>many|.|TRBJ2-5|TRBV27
CASSLSSVASETQYF
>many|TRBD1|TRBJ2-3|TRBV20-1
CSAWTGTTDTQYF
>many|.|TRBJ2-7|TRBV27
CASSRTGSSYEQYF
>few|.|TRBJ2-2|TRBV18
CASLRSGNTGELFF
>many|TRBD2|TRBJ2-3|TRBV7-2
CASNGGRARTDTQYF
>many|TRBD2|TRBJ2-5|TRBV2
CASSEGSSGRLKTQYF
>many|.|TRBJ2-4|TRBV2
CASSDEVGTLQYF
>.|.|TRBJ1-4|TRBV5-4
CASSREVTETNEKLFF
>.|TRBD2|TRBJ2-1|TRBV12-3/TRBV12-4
CASSFSLAGYNEQFF
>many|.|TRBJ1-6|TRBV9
CASSTGPAGASPLHF
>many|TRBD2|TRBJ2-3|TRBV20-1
CSASGLAGAEDTQYF
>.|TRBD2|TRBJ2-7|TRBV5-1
CASSFTSAGAYEQYF
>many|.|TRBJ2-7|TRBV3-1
CASSQSLGEQYF
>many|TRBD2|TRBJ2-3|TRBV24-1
CATSDAASGFRDTQYF
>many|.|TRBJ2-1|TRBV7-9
CASSPHQGRTYNEQFF
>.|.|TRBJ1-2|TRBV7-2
CASSLAIDSKGYTF
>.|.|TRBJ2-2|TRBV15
CATSTYQGGRDGELFF
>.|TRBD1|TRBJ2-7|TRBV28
CASSLLAGGYSYEQYF
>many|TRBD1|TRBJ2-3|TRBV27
CASSGTGEADTQYF
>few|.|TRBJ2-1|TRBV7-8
CASSLVDFLASYNEQFF
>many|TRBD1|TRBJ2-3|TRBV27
CASSFLQGADTQYF
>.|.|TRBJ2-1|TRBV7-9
CASTNDEQFF
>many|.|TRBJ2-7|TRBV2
CASTRREYEQYF
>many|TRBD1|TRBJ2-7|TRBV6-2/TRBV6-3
CASRPYRGEAYEQYF
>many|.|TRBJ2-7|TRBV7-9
CASSLVGSREEQYF
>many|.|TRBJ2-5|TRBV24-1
CATSDSLVTDQETQYF
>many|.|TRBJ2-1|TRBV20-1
CSARAGSFGNEQFF
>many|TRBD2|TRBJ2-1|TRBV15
CATSTRGSGNEQFF
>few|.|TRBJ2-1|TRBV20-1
CSATSAYVSHNGDEQFF
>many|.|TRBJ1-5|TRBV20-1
CSASRGGVNQPQHF
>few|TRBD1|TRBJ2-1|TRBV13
CASSQRTGPYNEQFF
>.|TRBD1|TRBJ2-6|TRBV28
CASKGRAGGFSGANVLTF
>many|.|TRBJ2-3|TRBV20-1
CSARAPRTDTQYF